These 14 T cell receptor beta chains originate from one sample sequenced in a study of T cells in Graves' hyperthyroidism and ophthalmopathy. RNA transcripts provided the source from which TCR beta CDR3 regions were amplified. HTBI primers were employed in a first-round RT-PCR of the TCR CDR3. Each CDR3 protein gets one entry after TCRdb re-called the multiplex PCR reads with MiXCR. The sample holds around 610,000 distinct CDR3 sequences, roughly 14% seen once. Sequenced input: blood. These receptors were obtained from a woman in her 40s with Graves' ophthalmopathy.

This clonotype was picked up many times. The chain employs TRBV30 and TRBJ1-2, with D uncertain. The length of the CDR3 is 12 residues. Germline CDR1 reads GTSNPN; CDR2 reads SVGIG (reference sequence). Trimming removed 0 bases at V and 6 bases at J, with 8 bases between. Written as DNA, the CDR3 is TGTGCCTGGAGTGTACCCGGCAATGGCTACACCTTC. Encoded protein: CAWSVPGNGYTF.

This clonotype was observed at least ten times. The chain joins TRBV7-2 to TRBJ1-1; D unresolved. The germline V and J ends were trimmed by 4 bases and 3 bases, with 9 bases remaining between them. The CDR3 runs 13 residues. The germline CDR1 and CDR2 sequences are SGHTA and FQGNSA. For the CDR3, the DNA is TGTGCCAGCAGCTCGTCCCCCGACACTGAAGCTTTCTTT. Protein product: CASSSSPDTEAFF. Drawing the rest from reference TRBV7-2 and TRBJ1-1, the complete variable domain is GAGVSQSPSNKVTEKGKDVELRCDPISGHTALYWYRQSLGQGLEFLIYFQGNSAPDKSGLPSDRFSAERTGGSVSTLTIQRTQQEDSAVYLCASSSSPDTEAFFGQGTRLTVV.

Many counts were recorded for this clonotype. This chain uses TRBV7-3 with TRBJ2-5; tentative D call: TRBD2 (5 bases). The V gene's germline CDR1 is SGHTA and CDR2 FQGTGA. The CDR3 loop spans 14 amino acids. The V gene lost 6 bases and the J gene lost 2 bases, with 13 bases spanning the gap. The CDR3 nucleotides read TGTGCCAGCAGTAAGAGCGGAGCACAAGAGACCCAGTACTTC. As protein: CASSKSGAQETQYF.

This clonotype came up many times. The chain uses TRBV19 and TRBJ1-1; D uncertain. Germline assignment: CDR1 LNHDA and CDR2 SQIVND (reference sequence). CDR3 length: 11 residues. V lost 4 bases, J lost 11 bases, and 11 bases lay in between. The CDR3 here is CASSNRRRAFF. The CDR3 DNA reads TGTGCCAGTAGTAATCGCAGAAGGGCTTTCTTT.

The chain uses TRBV19 and TRBJ2-5; 7 bases align to TRBD1. Germline V lookup: CDR1 LNHDA, CDR2 SQIVND (reference sequence). This CDR3 contains 16 residues. The V gene end was trimmed by 8 bases and the J gene end by 5 bases; junction bases not matched to a gene: 17. Here the CDR3 DNA reads TGTGCCAGTGGAAATTTTCGACAGGGTTTAGAGGAGACCCAGTACTTC. Translation gives CASGNFRQGLEETQYF.

This clonotype has at least ten counts. This chain links TRBV29-1 with TRBJ2-7; perhaps TRBD2 as D (5 bases). CDR3 length: 10 amino acids. Trimming removed 4 bases from V and 7 bases from J, with 8 bases in between. The germline V gene encodes CDR1 SQVTM and CDR2 ANQGSEA. DNA of the CDR3: TGCAGCGTTGTAACGGGGGAGCAGTACTTC. Its translation is CSVVTGEQYF.

This rearrangement joins TRBV12-3 or TRBV12-4 to TRBJ2-5, with unresolved D. V lost 5 bases, J lost 5 bases, and 15 bases lay in between. CDR3 length equals 14 residues. CDR3 sequence reads: CASSPELVAETQYF. The CDR3 nucleotides are TGTGCCAGCAGTCCCGAGTTGGTGGCGGAGACCCAGTACTTC.

This clonotype was found many times. V is TRBV5-1 and J is TRBJ1-1, with D uncertain. V lost 5 bases and J lost 4, with 12 bases in between. The germline V gene encodes CDR1 SGHRS and CDR2 YFSETQ. The CDR3 is made up of 13 amino acids. The CDR3 DNA reads as TGCGCCAGCAGAAGCCTATCCGGCACTGAAGCTTTCTTT. Its protein product is CASRSLSGTEAFF.

This chain joins TRBV7-2 and TRBJ2-5; tentative D call: TRBD1 (6 bases). This CDR3 is built from 12 residues. V was cut by 10 bases and J by 5 bases, with 14 bases left in between. Germline values: CDR1 SGHTA, CDR2 FQGNSA. The CDR3 sequence is CATEGQKETQYF. In DNA form, the CDR3 reads TGTGCCACCGAAGGACAGAAGGAGACCCAGTACTTC.

This clonotype has just a few counts. This chain links TRBV3-1 with TRBJ2-5; TRBD2 might be the D (6 bases). Looked up from germline, CDR1 is LGHDT and CDR2 is YNNKEL (reference sequence). V was pared by 4 bases and J by 9 bases, with 12 bases between. This CDR3 contains 12 residues. The CDR3: CASSPRPGAQYF. CDR3 in DNA: TGTGCCAGCAGCCCCCGGCCGGGGGCCCAGTACTTC.

This clonotype has just a few counts. This chain connects TRBV30 to TRBJ1-3; 7 bases are shared with TRBD1. J gave up 0 bases and V 3 bases, and 11 bases lay outside the gene matches. Germline V CDR1 and CDR2: GTSNPN, SVGIG (reference sequence). This CDR3 spans 17 amino acids. The CDR3 reads CAWRDFRDSFSGNTIYF. DNA for the CDR3: TGTGCCTGGAGGGACTTCCGGGACAGTTTCTCTGGAAACACCATATATTTT. The full variable domain, its missing parts supplied by reference TRBV30 and TRBJ1-3, is SQTIHQWPATLVQPVGSPLSLECTVEGTSNPNLYWYRQAAGRGLQLLFYSVGIGQISSEVPQNLSASRPQDRQFILSSKKLLLSDSGFYLCAWRDFRDSFSGNTIYFGEGSWLTVV.

This clonotype was counted ten times or more. The genes are TRBV19 and TRBJ1-2, with 8 bases that match TRBD1. CDR1 is LNHDA and CDR2 is SQIVND in the germline V gene (reference sequence). The CDR3 extends over 14 amino acids. Unmatched junction bases numbered 6, after V lost 6 bases and J lost 3 bases. CDR3 bases: TGTGCCAGTAGGGAGACAGGGGCAGACTATGGCTACACCTTC. Translated, it gives CASRETGADYGYTF.

This sequence joins TRBV28 and TRBJ2-5; 8 bases align to TRBD1. Looked up from germline, CDR1 is MDHEN and CDR2 is SYDVKM. The CDR3 is made up of 17 amino acids. The J segment lost 1 base and the V segment lost 3 bases, leaving 10 bases of the junction unmatched. In DNA, the CDR3 is TGTGCCAGCAGTTTTATCACGGGACAGGATCTCCAAGAGACCCAGTACTTC. This translates into CASSFITGQDLQETQYF.

This clonotype occurred a few times. The chain combines TRBV7-3 with TRBJ2-2; maybe TRBD1 (5 bases). The germline V gene has CDR1 SGHTA and CDR2 FQGTGA. This CDR3 is built from 16 residues. The ends were cut back, 5 bases at V and 4 bases at J, with 17 bases in the middle. CDR3 amino acids: CASSPASKGITGELFF. The CDR3 DNA sequence: TGTGCCAGCAGCCCCGCCTCCAAGGGGATCACCGGGGAGCTGTTTTTT.